The 26 T cell receptor beta chains presented below share a single source sample, sequenced in a study of human CD8 memory T cell subsets. The TCR beta sequencing libraries came from UMI-labeled 5' RACE. Following a re-call of the 5' RACE reads, TCRdb has one entry per CDR3 protein and lacks DNA. With about 17,000 distinct CDR3 sequences in the sample, the ten largest clones hold approximately 5.5%. The sample comprised CD8+ stem-like memory T cells (TSCM and TCM) sorted from PBMCs. Subset denoted: stem-like memory CD8 T cells (TSTEM), CCR7+ PD-1- TIGIT-. These receptor sequences come from a human donor in good health.

The gene calls are TRBV20-1 and TRBJ2-1; as DNA is missing, the TRBD1 call by TCRdb cannot be tested. This CDR3 is built from 16 residues. Germline V gene lookup returns CDR1 DFQATT and CDR2 SNEGSKA (reference sequence). The chain's CDR3 is CSARERSPRAYNEQFF.

The rearrangement joins TRBV7-2 to TRBJ1-2. Germline values: CDR1 SGHTA, CDR2 FQGNSA. The CDR3 spans 15 residues. The CDR3 reads CASSLEGAAGYGYTF.

The chain is built from TRBV28 and TRBJ2-5; absent DNA, TCRdb's TRBD2 call cannot be checked. Germline CDR1 is MDHEN and CDR2 is SYDVKM. This CDR3 has 16 residues. CDR3: CASSLLAGVGQETQYF.

V usage is TRBV10-3 and J usage is TRBJ1-5; the D gene TCRdb calls, TRBD1, cannot be checked with no DNA. This CDR3 is 13 amino acids long. CDR1 and CDR2 (germline): ENHRY, SYGVKD. The CDR3 spells CAISEAGSQPQHF.

The V gene is TRBV14, the J gene TRBJ2-7. CDR1 is SGHDN and CDR2 is FVKESK in the germline V gene. The CDR3 extends over 12 amino acids. CDR3 amino acids: CASSQVGAEQYF.

The chain couples TRBV20-1 to TRBJ2-1; the TCRdb D gene call, TRBD2, has no DNA to confirm it. Germline V lookup: CDR1 DFQATT, CDR2 SNEGSKA (reference sequence). The CDR3 consists of 15 residues. The CDR3 loop is CSARSIGTSYNEQFF.

The chain employs TRBV4-3 and TRBJ2-7; TCRdb names TRBD1, which stays unverified in the absence of DNA. The CDR3 is 14 residues long. Germline V lookup: CDR1 LGHNA, CDR2 YSLEER. The CDR3 sequence: CASSQAQGPYEQYF.

The chain recombines TRBV5-6 with TRBJ2-3. CDR3 length: 16 residues. The germline CDR1 and CDR2 sequences are SGHDT and YYEEEE. The CDR3 sequence is CASSLGAFHFTDTQYF.

V usage is TRBV28 and J usage is TRBJ2-7; without DNA, the TCRdb call of TRBD1 cannot be checked. CDR1 is MDHEN and CDR2 is SYDVKM in the germline V gene. The CDR3 spans 14 residues. CDR3 in amino acids: CASSADRGPYEQYF.

This chain joins TRBV14 and TRBJ2-7; TCRdb proposes TRBD1, but this gene call is untestable without DNA. This CDR3 spans 16 amino acids. From germline, CDR1 is SGHDN and CDR2 FVKESK. The CDR3 spells CASSHAGQRAFYEQYF.

The CDR3 region is CASSLVAGGLSDTQYF. The chain carries TRBV7-8 and TRBJ2-3; TCRdb outputs TRBD2, but without DNA this stays unchecked. Germline CDR1 is SGHVS and CDR2 is FQNEAQ. The CDR3 is made up of 16 amino acids.

V is TRBV20-1 and J is TRBJ2-1; the TRBD1 assignment by TCRdb is unverifiable without DNA. The CDR3 is 14 amino acids. Germline V gene sequence: CDR1 DFQATT, CDR2 SNEGSKA (reference sequence). The CDR3: CSARARQGYNEQFF.

The chain carries TRBV7-6 and TRBJ2-7. Germline-derived CDR1 and CDR2 are SGHVS and FNYEAQ. The CDR3 is 13 residues long. CDR3 amino acids: CASSLGDLYEQYF.

The chain couples TRBV7-4 to TRBJ2-1; the TCRdb call, TRBD1, lacks DNA for checking. CDR1 SGHVT and CDR2 SQSDAQ come from the germline V gene. CDR3 length: 15 residues. CDR3: CASSPVAGQYNEQFF.

The V and J genes are TRBV3-1 and TRBJ2-5; the D call from TCRdb, TRBD1, cannot be confirmed without DNA. Germline CDR1 LGHDT, CDR2 YNNKEL (reference sequence). The CDR3 contains 14 residues. The CDR3 loop is CASSQDGQGETQYF.

The V gene is TRBV7-9, the J gene TRBJ2-7; TCRdb proposes TRBD2, but this gene call is untestable without DNA. Per the germline V gene, CDR1 is SEHNR and CDR2 is FQNEAQ (reference sequence). This CDR3 comprises 16 residues. The CDR3 region is CASSSPPERSSYEQYF.

The rearrangement uses TRBV4-1 and TRBJ2-7; TCRdb returns TRBD1, unconfirmable since there is no DNA. The CDR3 contains 14 residues. Germline CDR1 MGHRA, CDR2 YSYEKL. CDR3 region: CASSQVRGVYEQYF.

The chain recombines TRBV7-9 with TRBJ2-5; the D call of TRBD1 rests on TCRdb alone, since no DNA is present to check it. The CDR3 extends over 15 amino acids. The germline CDR1 and CDR2 sequences are SEHNR and FQNEAQ (reference sequence). The CDR3 region is CASSPDREAQETQYF.

The chain's CDR3 is CASSPTSGGNTGELFF. The chain joins TRBV27 to TRBJ2-2; TCRdb names TRBD2, which stays unverified in the absence of DNA. This CDR3 comprises 16 residues. The V gene's germline CDR1 is MNHEY and CDR2 SMNVEV (reference sequence).

The chain has TRBV19 and TRBJ1-5; TCRdb picks TRBD1, but there is no DNA to check that call. CDR3 length equals 15 residues. CDR1 LNHDA and CDR2 SQIVND come from the germline V gene (reference sequence). Here the CDR3 reads CASSNTGGSNQPQHF.

The CDR3 loop is CASSPRPGLAGGTRPEQYF. The rearrangement joins TRBV9 to TRBJ2-7; there is no DNA to check the TCRdb D call of TRBD2. This CDR3 is built from 19 residues. Germline loops: CDR1 SGDLS, CDR2 YYNGEE.

The V call is TRBV4-1, the J call TRBJ2-7; the TCRdb D gene call, TRBD1, has no DNA to confirm it. Germline lookup yields CDR1 MGHRA and CDR2 YSYEKL. The CDR3 has 13 residues. CDR3 amino acids: CASSQSGDYEQYF.

The rearrangement joins TRBV20-1 to TRBJ2-1; no DNA is available, so the TRBD1 call from TCRdb remains unchecked. This CDR3 region has 15 residues. The germline CDR1 and CDR2 sequences are DFQATT and SNEGSKA (reference sequence). This CDR3 reads CSAPWGGRDYNEQFF.

The J gene is TRBJ2-3, the V gene TRBV4-2; TCRdb designates TRBD1, a call that cannot be tested without DNA. This CDR3 has 16 residues. In germline, CDR1 is LGHNA, CDR2 YNFKEQ. The CDR3 loop reads CASSQGGKGRGDTQYF.

The chain uses TRBV28 and TRBJ1-1. CDR3 length equals 15 residues. Germline CDR1 and CDR2: MDHEN and SYDVKM. The CDR3 region is CASSYNPVIVTEAFF.

The genes are TRBV24-1 and TRBJ1-1. In germline, CDR1 is KGHDR, CDR2 SFDVKD. The CDR3 loop spans 11 amino acids. The CDR3 loop is CATSSDGEAFF.